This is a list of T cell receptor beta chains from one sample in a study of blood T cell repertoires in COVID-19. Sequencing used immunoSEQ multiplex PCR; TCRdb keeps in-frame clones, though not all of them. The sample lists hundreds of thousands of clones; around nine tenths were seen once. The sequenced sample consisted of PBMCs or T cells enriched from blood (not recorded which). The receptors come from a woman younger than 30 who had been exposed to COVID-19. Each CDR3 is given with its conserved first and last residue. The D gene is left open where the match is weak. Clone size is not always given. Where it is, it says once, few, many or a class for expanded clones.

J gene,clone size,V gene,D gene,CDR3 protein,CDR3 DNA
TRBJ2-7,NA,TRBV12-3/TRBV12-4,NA,CASSLPGTVGQYF,TGTGCCAGCAGTTTGCCGGGAACCGTGGGGCAGTACTTC
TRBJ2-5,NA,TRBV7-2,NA,CASSLVFLETQYF,TGTGCCAGCAGCTTAGTTTTTCTTGAGACCCAGTACTTC
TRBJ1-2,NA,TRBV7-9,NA,CASSSGQTEGYTF,TGTGCCAGCAGCTCCGGACAGACGGAAGGCTACACCTTC
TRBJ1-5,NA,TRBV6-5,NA,CASSPSWSTPQHF,TGTGCCAGCAGTCCTTCGTGGTCCACACCCCAGCATTTT
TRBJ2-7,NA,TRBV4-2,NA,CASSQAASVNYEQYF,TGTGCCAGCAGCCAAGCGGCTAGCGTTAACTACGAGCAGTACTTC
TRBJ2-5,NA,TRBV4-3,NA,CASSQDGGRVAETQYF,TGCGCCAGCAGCCAAGATGGGGGCAGGGTAGCAGAGACCCAGTACTTC
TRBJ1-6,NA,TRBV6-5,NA,CASSYEGTYNSPLHF,TGTGCCAGCAGTTACGAGGGAACCTATAATTCACCCCTCCACTTT
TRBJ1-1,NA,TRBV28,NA,CASSAAIGANTEAFF,TGTGCCAGCAGTGCCGCGATTGGGGCGAACACTGAAGCTTTCTTT
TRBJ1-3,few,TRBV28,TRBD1,CASSGQGISGNTIYF,TGTGCCAGCAGTGGACAGGGTATCTCTGGAAACACCATATATTTT
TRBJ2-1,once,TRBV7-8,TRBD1,CASSLVLGTGGSYEQFF,TGTGCCAGCAGCTTGGTCCTCGGGACAGGGGGGTCATATGAGCAGTTCTTC
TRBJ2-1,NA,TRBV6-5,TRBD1,CASSSNAGTGYNEQFF,TGTGCCAGCAGTTCCAACGCCGGGACAGGCTACAATGAGCAGTTCTTC
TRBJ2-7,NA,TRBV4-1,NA,CASSHPTRGAYEQYF,TGCGCCAGCAGCCACCCCACCAGGGGCGCCTACGAGCAGTACTTC
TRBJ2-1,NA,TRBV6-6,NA,CASTGTNSYNEQFF,TGTGCCAGCACCGGGACAAATTCCTACAATGAGCAGTTCTTC